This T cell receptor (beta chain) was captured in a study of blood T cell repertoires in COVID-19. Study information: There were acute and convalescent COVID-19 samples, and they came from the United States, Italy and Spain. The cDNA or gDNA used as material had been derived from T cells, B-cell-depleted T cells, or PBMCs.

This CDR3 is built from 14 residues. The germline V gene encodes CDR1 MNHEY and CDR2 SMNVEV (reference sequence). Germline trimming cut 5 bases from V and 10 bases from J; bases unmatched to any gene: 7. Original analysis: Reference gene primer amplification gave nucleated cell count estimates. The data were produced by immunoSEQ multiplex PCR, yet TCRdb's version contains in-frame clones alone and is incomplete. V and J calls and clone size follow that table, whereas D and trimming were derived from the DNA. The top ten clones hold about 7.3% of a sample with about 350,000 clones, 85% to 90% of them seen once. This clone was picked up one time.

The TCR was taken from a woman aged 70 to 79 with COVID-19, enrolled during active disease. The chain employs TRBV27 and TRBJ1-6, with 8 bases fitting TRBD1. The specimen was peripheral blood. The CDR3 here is CASSMTGDLSPLHF. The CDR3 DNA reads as TGTGCCAGCAGTATGACAGGGGATCTATCACCCCTCCACTTT.